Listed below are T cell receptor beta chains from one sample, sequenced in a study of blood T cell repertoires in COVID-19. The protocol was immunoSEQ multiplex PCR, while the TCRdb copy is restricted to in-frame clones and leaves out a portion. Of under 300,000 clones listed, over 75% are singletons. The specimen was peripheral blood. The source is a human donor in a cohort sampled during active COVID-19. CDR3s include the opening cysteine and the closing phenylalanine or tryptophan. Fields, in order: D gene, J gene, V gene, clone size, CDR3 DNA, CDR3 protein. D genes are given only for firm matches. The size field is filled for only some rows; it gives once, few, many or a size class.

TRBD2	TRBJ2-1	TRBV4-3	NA	TGCGCCAGCAGCCAACCGGGACTAGCGGTCAATGAGCAGTTCTTC	CASSQPGLAVNEQFF
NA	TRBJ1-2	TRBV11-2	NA	TGTGCCAGCAGCTTAAGTGGGGGCTGGAATGGCTACACCTTC	CASSLSGGWNGYTF
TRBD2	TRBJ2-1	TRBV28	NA	TGTGCCAGCATAACCCGCGGGAGGACGGGGTATGAGCAGTTCTTC	CASITRGRTGYEQFF
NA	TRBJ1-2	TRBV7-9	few	TGTGCCGTCGTGAGGCCGGTTACAAGGGGGATCGGCTACACCTTC	CAVVRPVTRGIGYTF
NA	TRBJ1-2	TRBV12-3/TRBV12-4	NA	TGTGCCAGCCGCTCCGATGCCGGTTCTGGCTACACCTTC	CASRSDAGSGYTF
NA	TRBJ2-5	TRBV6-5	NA	TGTGCCAGCAGGGTTCCGCGGAGTATAGAGACCCAGTACTTC	CASRVPRSIETQYF
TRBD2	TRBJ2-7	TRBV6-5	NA	TGTGCCAGCAGTTTGCGGGAGGTGAGCGCCTACGAGCAGTACTTC	CASSLREVSAYEQYF
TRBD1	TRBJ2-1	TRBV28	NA	TGTGCCAGCAGTTTAGGGGGCTCGGCCGGGACAGTTTGCTTCTTC	CASSLGGSAGTVCFF
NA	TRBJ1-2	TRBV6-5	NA	TGTGCCAGCAGTTACTCTCACAGACCTAACTATGGCTACACCTTC	CASSYSHRPNYGYTF
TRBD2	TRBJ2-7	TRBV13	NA	TGTGCCAGCAGCGAAGGGACTAAAATCTCCTACGAGCAGTACTTC	CASSEGTKISYEQYF
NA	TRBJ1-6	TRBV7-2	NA	TGTGCCAGCAGCTTCTTGGGGGGGCTCTTCGTTAATTCACCCCTCCACTTT	CASSFLGGLFVNSPLHF
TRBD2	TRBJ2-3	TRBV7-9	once	TGTGCCAGCAGCTTAACAGCGGGACCTCCTTTCGGAGATACGCAGTATTTT	CASSLTAGPPFGDTQYF
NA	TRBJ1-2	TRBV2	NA	TGTGCCAGCAGTACAGCTACTTATGGCTACACCTTC	CASSTATYGYTF
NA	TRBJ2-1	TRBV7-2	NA	TGTGCCAGCAGCTTAGCGTCAGGGAATGAGCAGTTCTTC	CASSLASGNEQFF
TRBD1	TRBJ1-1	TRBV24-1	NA	TGTGCCACGGGGGACAGTAACACTGAAGCTTTCTTT	CATGDSNTEAFF
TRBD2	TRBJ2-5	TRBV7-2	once	TGTGCCAGCAGCACCGATAGCGGGAGGGCCGTAGAGACCCAGTACTTC	CASSTDSGRAVETQYF
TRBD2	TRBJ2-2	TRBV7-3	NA	TGTGCCAGCAGCCGACAGGCGGGAGGGACGAACACCGGGGAGCTGTTTTTT	CASSRQAGGTNTGELFF
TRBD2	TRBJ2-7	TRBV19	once	TGTGCCAGTAGTATTTCTAGCGGGGCCTCCTACGAGCAGTACTTC	CASSISSGASYEQYF
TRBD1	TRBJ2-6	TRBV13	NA	TGTGCCAGCAGCCTCACCCCCGGGACAGTCCTCTCTGGGGCCAACGTCCTGACTTTC	CASSLTPGTVLSGANVLTF
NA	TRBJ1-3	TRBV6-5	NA	TGTGCCAGCGGCCGAGAGGGAGCCTCTGGAAACACCATATATTTT	CASGREGASGNTIYF
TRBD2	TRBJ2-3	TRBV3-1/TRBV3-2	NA	TGTGCCAGCAGCCAAGGGGGTAGCGGGGGAGATACGCAGTATTTT	CASSQGGSGGDTQYF
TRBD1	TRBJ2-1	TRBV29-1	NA	TGCAGCGTGACCACCGGGACAGGACCCTACAATGAGCAGTTCTTC	CSVTTGTGPYNEQFF
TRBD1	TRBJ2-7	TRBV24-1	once	TGTGCCACCAGTGATCCAGGACAGGGATCCGGCGAGCAGTACTTC	CATSDPGQGSGEQYF
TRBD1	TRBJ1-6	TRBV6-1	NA	TGTGCCAGCAGTGAACGGACAGGGCGCTCACCCCTCCACTTT	CASSERTGRSPLHF
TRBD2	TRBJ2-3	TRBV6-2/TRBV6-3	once	TGTGCCAGCAGTTACGGCGGGAGCTCAGATACGCAGTATTTT	CASSYGGSSDTQYF
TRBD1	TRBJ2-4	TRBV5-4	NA	TGTGCCAGCAGTAGACAGGGGAAAAACATTCAGTACTTC	CASSRQGKNIQYF
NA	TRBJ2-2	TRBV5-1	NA	TGCGCCAGCAGCTTCTCTAGTACGAACACCGGGGAGCTGTTTTTT	CASSFSSTNTGELFF
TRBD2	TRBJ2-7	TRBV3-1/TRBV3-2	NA	TGTGCCAGCAGCCAAGGCCCGGGGACTAGCGGGATAGTTGAGCAGTACTTC	CASSQGPGTSGIVEQYF
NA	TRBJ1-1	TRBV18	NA	TGTGCCAGCTCACCAATCCCCAGGAACACTGAAGCTTTCTTT	CASSPIPRNTEAFF
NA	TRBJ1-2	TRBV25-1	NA	TGTGCCAGTAAAGGGCCGGGAGTGGACTATGGCTACACCTTC	CASKGPGVDYGYTF
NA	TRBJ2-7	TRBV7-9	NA	TGTGCCGGAGAATCCCCTGAGTCCTACGAGCAGTACTTC	CAGESPESYEQYF
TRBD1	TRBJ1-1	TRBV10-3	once	TGTGCCATCAGGGGAACAGGGGAAAACACTGAAGCTTTCTTT	CAIRGTGENTEAFF
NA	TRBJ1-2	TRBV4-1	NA	TGCGCCAGCAGCCAAGCGGGAACCTATGGCTACACCTTC	CASSQAGTYGYTF
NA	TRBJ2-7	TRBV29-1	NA	TGCAGCGTTGAAGATCGGCAGGCGGGACGGCCGGACGAGCAGTACTTC	CSVEDRQAGRPDEQYF
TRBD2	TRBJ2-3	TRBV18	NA	TGTGCCAGCTCTCGCGGGACTAGCGGGAGTGGCACAGATACGCAGTATTTT	CASSRGTSGSGTDTQYF
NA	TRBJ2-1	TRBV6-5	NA	TGTGCCAGCGGGAGGGGAGGACAGGGCTTAAATGAGCAGTTCTTC	CASGRGGQGLNEQFF
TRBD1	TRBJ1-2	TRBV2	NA	TGTGCCAGCAGTTCGACAGGGGTGGTTGGCTACACCTTC	CASSSTGVVGYTF
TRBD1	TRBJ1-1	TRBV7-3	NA	TGTGCCAGCAGCTCACAGGGGGGGAACACTGAAGCTTTCTTT	CASSSQGGNTEAFF
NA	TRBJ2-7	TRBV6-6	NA	TGTGCCAGCAGTCCAGGGTTCGAGCAGTACTTC	CASSPGFEQYF
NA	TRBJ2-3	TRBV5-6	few	TGTGCCAGCAGCCCCTTAGATGCCCCAGATACGCAGTATTTT	CASSPLDAPDTQYF
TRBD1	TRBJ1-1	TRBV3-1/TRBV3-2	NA	TGTGCCAGCAGCCAAACTCTTAAGGGGGCAGCTTTCTTT	CASSQTLKGAAFF
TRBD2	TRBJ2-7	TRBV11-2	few	TGTGCCAGCAGACGAGCGGGAGGGGTTGACGAGCAGTACTTC	CASRRAGGVDEQYF
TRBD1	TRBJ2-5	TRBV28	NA	TGTGCCACCCCCCGGACAGGGGAAATGGGTGAGACCCAGTACTTC	CATPRTGEMGETQYF
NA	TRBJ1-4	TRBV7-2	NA	TGTGCCAGCAGCCGGACAAATGAAAAACTGTTTTTT	CASSRTNEKLFF
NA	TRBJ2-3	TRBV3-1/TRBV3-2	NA	TGTGCCAGCAGCCGGAGGTTGGATACGCAGTATTTT	CASSRRLDTQYF
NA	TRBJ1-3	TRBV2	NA	TGTGCCAGCAATCGAGGGACACCATTCTCTGGAAACACCATATATTTT	CASNRGTPFSGNTIYF
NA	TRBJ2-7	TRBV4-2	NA	TGTGCCAGCAGCCAGACGACAGCGACAGACTCCTACGAGCAGTACTTC	CASSQTTATDSYEQYF
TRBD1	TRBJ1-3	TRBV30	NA	TGTGCCTGGCGAGACAGGGGCTCTGGAAACACCATATATTTT	CAWRDRGSGNTIYF
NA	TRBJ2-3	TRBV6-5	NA	TGTGCCAGCAGTATGAGGGGCACAGATACGCAGTATTTT	CASSMRGTDTQYF
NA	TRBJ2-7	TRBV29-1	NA	TGCAGCGCCGGGACTTCCCCCTACGAGCAGTACTTC	CSAGTSPYEQYF
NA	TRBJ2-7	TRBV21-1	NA	TGTGCCAGCAGCAATTATACAGGGGGCCTAACCTACGAGCAGTACTTC	CASSNYTGGLTYEQYF
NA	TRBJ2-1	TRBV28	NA	TGTGCCAGCAGTTTATTATTGGAGCAGTTCTTC	CASSLLLEQFF
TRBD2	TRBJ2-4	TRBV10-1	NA	TGCGCCAGCAGTGAGAAATTTTCGGGAGGGCCCGCAGACATTCAGTACTTC	CASSEKFSGGPADIQYF
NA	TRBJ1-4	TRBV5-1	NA	TGCGCCAGCAGCACAGGACACGCGGCTAATGAAAAACTGTTTTTT	CASSTGHAANEKLFF
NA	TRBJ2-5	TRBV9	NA	TGTGCCAGCAGCGTAGGAGGCGCTAGCCTCTCCCAAGAGACCCAGTACTTC	CASSVGGASLSQETQYF